These 26 T cell receptor beta chains were all obtained from the same sample, sequenced in a study of shared clonotypes between healthy human individuals. TCRdb's table, derived via immunoSEQ multiplex PCR, lists solely in-frame clones and lacks some. The sample holds roughly 660,000 clones, about 90% seen once. Sequenced material: memory CD8+ T cells from PBMCs. Subset defined: CD45RO+ cells pooled with CCR7-negative TemRA cells. The receptors stem from a man between 18 and 35 years old in good health. Some clones in this sample may be carry-over from other donors' samples.

The genes are TRBV4-1 and TRBJ2-7; 7 nucleotides agree with TRBD1. The germline V gene encodes CDR1 MGHRA and CDR2 YSYEKL. Trimming removed 10 bases from V and 7 bases from J; junction bases left unmatched: 13. The CDR3 consists of 13 residues. The chain's CDR3 is CATARSTGLEQYF. DNA for the CDR3: TGCGCCACCGCCCGATCGACAGGGTTAGAGCAGTACTTC.

This sequence joins TRBV7-9 and TRBJ1-2, with 9 positions matching TRBD1. The germline V gene encodes CDR1 SEHNR and CDR2 FQNEAQ (reference sequence). The CDR3 extends over 17 amino acids. The ends lost 5 bases at V and 1 base at J; junction bases unmatched: 11. CDR3 in DNA: TGTGCCAGCAGCGTGACAGGGGGGCCCTCTTATAACTATGGCTACACCTTC. Protein product: CASSVTGGPSYNYGYTF.

The CDR3 is CASRTLAGTQFF. As DNA, the CDR3 is TGTGCCAGCAGGACACTAGCGGGAACGCAGTTCTTC. This chain links TRBV6-6 with TRBJ2-1; TRBD2 agrees at 10 bases. Germline CDR1 MNHNY, CDR2 SVGAGI (reference sequence). Trimming took 6 bases from V and 12 from J; bases not matched to a gene: 5. The CDR3 has 12 residues.

The V call is TRBV7-9, the J call TRBJ2-3, with D hard to call. CDR3 length equals 13 residues. The V and J ends lost 5 bases and 9 bases respectively, with 15 bases between them. Germline values: CDR1 SEHNR, CDR2 FQNEAQ (reference sequence). The CDR3 nucleotides read TGTGCCAGCAGCCGCCGTCGAACGGCCACGCAGTATTTT. Residues: CASSRRRTATQYF.

The chain has TRBV28 and TRBJ1-2, with TRBD1 as a possible D gene (5 bases). Trimming cost V 8 bases and J 4 bases, with 17 bases left between them. Germline CDR1 is MDHEN and CDR2 is SYDVKM. The CDR3 runs 14 residues. CDR3 amino acids: CASWGSRAFYGYTF. The CDR3 DNA sequence: TGTGCCAGCTGGGGGTCCAGAGCCTTCTATGGCTACACCTTC.

The rearrangement links TRBV9 to TRBJ1-2; D unclear. The CDR3 covers 13 residues. CDR1 SGDLS and CDR2 YYNGEE come from the germline V gene. V lost 4 bases to trimming and J lost 2 bases, with 9 bases between them. The CDR3: CASSPQENYGYTF. In DNA form, the CDR3 reads TGTGCCAGCAGCCCGCAGGAGAACTATGGCTACACCTTC.

V and J are TRBV7-6 and TRBJ1-1; tentatively, D is TRBD1 (5 bases). Germline assignment: CDR1 SGHVS and CDR2 FNYEAQ. Trimming removed 4 bases at V and 0 bases at J, with 12 bases between. CDR3 length equals 15 residues. CDR3 DNA: TGTGCCAGCAGCTCCACGGGACTTTTGAACACTGAAGCTTTCTTT. Protein sequence: CASSSTGLLNTEAFF.

The rearrangement uses TRBV6-5 and TRBJ1-2; weak D call: TRBD1 (5 bases). The CDR3 has 15 residues. Trimming took off 0 bases at V and 5 bases at J, with 13 bases between the two ends. Germline CDR1 and CDR2: MNHEY and SVGAGI. The CDR3, as DNA: TGTGCCAGCAGTTACTCCACCGGGGCGGATTATGGCTACACCTTC. Translation: CASSYSTGADYGYTF.

This clone was counted only a few times. CDR3 DNA: TGTGCCAGCAGCTCTCGGGGCCGGGATAGCAATCAGCCCCAGCATTTT. Translating it yields CASSSRGRDSNQPQHF. The chain links TRBV11-3 to TRBJ1-5; D perhaps matches TRBD1 (5 bases). V gave up 4 bases and J gave up 0 bases, with 13 bases separating them. Looked up from germline, CDR1 is SGHNT and CDR2 is YENEEA. The CDR3 covers 16 residues.

The V call is TRBV5-6, the J call TRBJ1-2, with D perhaps TRBD1 (5 bases). This CDR3 contains 14 residues. Looked up from germline, CDR1 is SGHDT and CDR2 is YYEEEE. Trimming cost V 2 bases and J 5 bases, with 13 bases left between them. The CDR3 region has the DNA TGTGCCAGCAGCTTTCCAGGGACCAGATATGGCTACACCTTC. Translating it yields CASSFPGTRYGYTF.

The chain recombines TRBV29-1 with TRBJ2-5; 10 bases are a match to TRBD1. The germline gives CDR1 SQVTM, CDR2 ANQGSEA. The J segment lost 5 bases and the V segment lost 6 bases, leaving 9 bases of the junction unmatched. This CDR3 spans 14 amino acids. CDR3 sequence: CSVEKMGQGETQYF. The CDR3 DNA follows: TGCAGCGTCGAGAAAATGGGACAGGGGGAGACCCAGTACTTC.

Written as DNA, the CDR3 is TGTGCCAGCAGCCCAGACCGGGACAGGGGCATCTACGAGCAGTACTTC. Translation: CASSPDRDRGIYEQYF. The chain combines TRBV9 with TRBJ2-7; 10 nucleotides agree with TRBD1. The length of the CDR3 is 16 residues. Germline loops: CDR1 SGDLS, CDR2 YYNGEE. Trimming took 4 bases from V and 3 from J; bases not matched to a gene: 10.

The rearrangement joins TRBV6-5 to TRBJ1-2; 11 bases map to TRBD1. The CDR3 is 12 amino acids. J lost 13 bases, V lost 5 bases, and 6 bases had no gene match. Germline V gene sequence: CDR1 MNHEY, CDR2 SVGAGI. CDR3 sequence: CASSGTGGLGTF. As DNA, the CDR3 is TGTGCCAGCAGTGGGACAGGGGGTCTGGGCACCTTC.

This chain links TRBV27 with TRBJ2-1; D possibly corresponds to TRBD2 (6 bases). Germline CDR1 reads MNHEY; CDR2 reads SMNVEV (reference sequence). Trimming cost V 5 bases and J 0 bases, with 17 bases left between them. The CDR3 totals 17 residues. CDR3: CASSQNWDSLSYNEQFF. The CDR3 DNA follows: TGTGCCAGCAGTCAAAACTGGGACTCTCTCTCCTACAATGAGCAGTTCTTC.

This clone has just one count. The DNA of the CDR3 is TGTGCCAGCATTCCCGTGTGGGAGGAGCAGTACTTC. Translated: CASIPVWEEQYF. This chain links TRBV28 with TRBJ2-7; D is possibly TRBD2 (5 bases). With 7 bases removed from V and 7 bases from J, the gap between germline ends came to 14 bases. The germline CDR1 and CDR2 sequences are MDHEN and SYDVKM. The CDR3 extends over 12 amino acids.

The chain combines TRBV9 with TRBJ2-3; no clear D. The CDR3 has 14 amino acids. Germline values: CDR1 SGDLS, CDR2 YYNGEE. V dropped 4 bases and J dropped 7 bases, with 16 bases sitting between them. The CDR3 DNA reads as TGTGCCAGCAGCCCACCTGGGGTAGGATATACGCAGTATTTT. It encodes CASSPPGVGYTQYF. Full variable domain (missing parts from reference TRBV9 and TRBJ2-3): DSGVTQTPKHLITATGQRVTLRCSPRSGDLSVYWYQQSLDQGLQFLIQYYNGEERAKGNILERFSAQQFPDLHSELNLSSLELGDSALYFCASSPPGVGYTQYFGPGTRLTVL.

This sequence joins TRBV9 and TRBJ2-3, with TRBD2 matching 14 bases. The ends lost 3 bases at V and 6 bases at J; junction bases unmatched: 9. This CDR3 contains 17 residues. The germline gives CDR1 SGDLS, CDR2 YYNGEE. CDR3 nucleotide sequence: TGTGCCAGCAGCGCCGGCGGGGGACTAGCGGGAGCTGATACGCAGTATTTT. Its translation: CASSAGGGLAGADTQYF.

This rearrangement joins TRBV18 to TRBJ2-5; 8 bases align to TRBD1. With V trimmed by 6 bases and J by 7 bases, 13 bases remained unmatched. The CDR3 runs 15 residues. Germline V gene lookup returns CDR1 KGHSH and CDR2 LQKENI. In DNA, the CDR3 is TGTGCCAGCTCTCATCCGACAGGGGTTGTGGGGACCCAGTACTTC. Amino acid sequence: CASSHPTGVVGTQYF.

This clone was recorded once. The rearrangement joins TRBV29-1 to TRBJ1-3; D uncertain. The CDR3 is 13 residues long. Germline V gene lookup returns CDR1 SQVTM and CDR2 ANQGSEA. The ends were cut back, 6 bases at V and 3 bases at J, with 12 bases in the middle. CDR3 residues: CSVAREGGNTIYF. CDR3 nucleotide sequence: TGCAGCGTGGCTAGGGAGGGTGGAAACACCATATATTTT.

This chain uses TRBV6-7 with TRBJ1-2; 7 bases align to TRBD1. TRBV6-7 is an ORF for which the function is uncertain. The V and J ends lost 5 bases and 4 bases, in that order; junction bases with no gene match: 16. The CDR3 covers 17 residues. The CDR3 sequence is CASSIFDRVPPAYGYTF. CDR3 nucleotides: TGTGCCAGCAGTATATTCGACAGGGTCCCTCCCGCCTATGGCTACACCTTC.

The CDR3 loop is CASRQGESNQPQHF. The CDR3 DNA sequence: TGTGCCAGCAGACAGGGGGAAAGCAATCAGCCCCAGCATTTT. This sequence joins TRBV6-5 and TRBJ1-5; 8 nucleotides line up with TRBD1. CDR1 and CDR2 (germline): MNHEY, SVGAGI. The length of the CDR3 is 14 residues. The trim removed 6 bases at V and 1 base at J, leaving 2 bases unmatched.

V and J are TRBV6-5 and TRBJ1-1; TRBD1 might be the D (6 bases). This CDR3 has 13 residues. V gave up 3 bases and J gave up 5 bases, with 10 bases separating them. Per germline, CDR1 MNHEY and CDR2 SVGAGI. The CDR3 DNA reads TGTGCCAGCAGTTATCAGGGGTCGACTGAAGCTTTCTTT. Translation: CASSYQGSTEAFF.

This chain joins TRBV19 and TRBJ1-2; D remains ambiguous. The germline V and J ends were trimmed by 1 base and 1 base, with 16 bases remaining between them. In germline, CDR1 is LNHDA, CDR2 SQIVND (reference sequence). The CDR3 has 17 residues. CDR3 loop: CASSIAGSESNNYGYTF. CDR3 nucleotide sequence: TGTGCCAGTAGTATAGCGGGGTCAGAGTCCAATAACTATGGCTACACCTTC.

The chain joins TRBV28 to TRBJ1-5, with D possibly matching TRBD1 (5 bases). Per germline, CDR1 MDHEN and CDR2 SYDVKM. V lost 3 bases, J lost 7 bases, and 13 bases lay in between. The CDR3 covers 14 residues. CDR3 protein: CASSFWGDGQPQHF. Here the CDR3 DNA reads TGTGCCAGCAGTTTTTGGGGGGACGGGCAGCCCCAGCATTTT.

The V call is TRBV28, the J call TRBJ2-7; D remains ambiguous. From germline, CDR1 is MDHEN and CDR2 SYDVKM. Deletions cut 5 bases from V and 4 bases from J, with 9 bases between. The CDR3 extends over 12 amino acids. The CDR3 DNA reads TGTGCCAGCAGTACCCCCGGATACGAGCAGTACTTC. It yields the protein CASSTPGYEQYF.

V gene TRBV28 combines with J gene TRBJ2-1; 7 bases fit TRBD1. CDR3 size: 12 residues. V gave up 9 bases and J gave up 2 bases; unmatched junction bases: 1. Germline V CDR1 and CDR2: MDHEN, SYDVKM. The CDR3 DNA reads as TGTGCCAGTCAGGGGGCCTACAATGAGCAGTTCTTC. It codes for CASQGAYNEQFF.